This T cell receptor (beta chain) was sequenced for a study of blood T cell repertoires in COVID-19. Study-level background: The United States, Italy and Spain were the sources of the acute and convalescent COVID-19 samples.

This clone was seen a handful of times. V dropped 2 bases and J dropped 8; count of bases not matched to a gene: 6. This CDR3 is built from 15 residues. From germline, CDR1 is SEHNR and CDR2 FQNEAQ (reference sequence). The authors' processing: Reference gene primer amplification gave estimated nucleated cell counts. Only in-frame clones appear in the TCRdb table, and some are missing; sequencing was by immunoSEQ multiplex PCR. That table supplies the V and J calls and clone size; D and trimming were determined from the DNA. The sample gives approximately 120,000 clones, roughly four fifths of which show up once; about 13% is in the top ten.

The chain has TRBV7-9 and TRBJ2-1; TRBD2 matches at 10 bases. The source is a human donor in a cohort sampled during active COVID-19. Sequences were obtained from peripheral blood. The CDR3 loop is CASSLRAGGWYEQFF. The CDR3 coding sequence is TGTGCCAGCAGCTTACGAGCGGGGGGGTGGTATGAGCAGTTCTTC. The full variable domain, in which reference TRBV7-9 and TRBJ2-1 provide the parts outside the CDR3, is DTGVSQNPRHKITKRGQNVTFRCDPISEHNRLYWYRQTLGQGPEFLTYFQNEAQLEKSRLLSDRFSAERPKGSFSTLEIQRTEQGDSAMYLCASSLRAGGWYEQFFGPGTRLTVL.